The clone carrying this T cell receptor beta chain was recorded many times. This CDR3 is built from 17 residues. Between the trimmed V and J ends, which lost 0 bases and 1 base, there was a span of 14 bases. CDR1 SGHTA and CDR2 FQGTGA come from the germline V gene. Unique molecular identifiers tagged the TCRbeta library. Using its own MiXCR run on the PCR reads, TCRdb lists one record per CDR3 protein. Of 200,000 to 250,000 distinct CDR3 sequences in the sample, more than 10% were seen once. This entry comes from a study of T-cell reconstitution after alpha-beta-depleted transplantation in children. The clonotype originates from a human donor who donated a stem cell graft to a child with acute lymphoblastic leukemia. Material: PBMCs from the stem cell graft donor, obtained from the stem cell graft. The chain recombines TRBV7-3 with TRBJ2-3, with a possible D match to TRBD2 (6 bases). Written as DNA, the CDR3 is TGTGCCAGCAGCTTAACGGCGGGGCTGCGCGGCACAGATACGCAGTATTTT. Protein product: CASSLTAGLRGTDTQYF.